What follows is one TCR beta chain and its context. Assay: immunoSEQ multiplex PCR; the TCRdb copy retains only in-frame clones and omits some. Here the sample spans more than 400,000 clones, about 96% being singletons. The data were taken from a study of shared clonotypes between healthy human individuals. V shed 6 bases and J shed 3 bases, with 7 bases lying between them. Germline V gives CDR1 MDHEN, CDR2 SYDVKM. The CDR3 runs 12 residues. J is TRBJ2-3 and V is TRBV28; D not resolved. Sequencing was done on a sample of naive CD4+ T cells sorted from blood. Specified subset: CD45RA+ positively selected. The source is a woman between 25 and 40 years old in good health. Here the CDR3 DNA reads TGTGCCAGCAGGGAACAAACAGATACGCAGTATTTT. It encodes CASREQTDTQYF. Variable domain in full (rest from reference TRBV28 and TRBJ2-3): DVKVTQSSRYLVKRTGEKVFLECVQDMDHENMFWYRQDPGLGLRLIYFSYDVKMKEKGDIPEGYSVSREKKERFSLILESASTNQTSMYLCASREQTDTQYFGPGTRLTVL.